These T cell receptor beta chains were read from a single sample in a study of cytomegalovirus exposure and HLA in healthy donors. Libraries were prepared by immunoSEQ multiplex PCR; TCRdb keeps only in-frame clonotypes and omits some of them. The sample includes 180,000 or so clones, around four fifths seen only once; the top ten take approximately 1.4%. The sequenced material came from PBMCs. The receptors originated from a man in his late teens or twenties in good health and CMV-seronegative. Both conserved end residues are part of each CDR3. The D gene is left open where the match is weak. Clone size appears in some rows only: once, few, many, or a class for an expanded clone.

d_call j_call v_call clone_size cdr3_nt cdr3_aa
NA TRBJ1-1 TRBV13 NA TGTGCCAGCAAACCGCGGGGTGAAGCTTTCTTT CASKPRGEAFF
NA TRBJ1-2 TRBV5-1 NA TGCGCCAGCAGCTTAGGACAGTCGGGAGGTGGCTACACCTTC CASSLGQSGGGYTF
NA TRBJ1-5 TRBV27 few TGTGCCAGCAGTTTTTCAGGGGCCAGCAATCAGCCCCAGCATTTT CASSFSGASNQPQHF
TRBD1 TRBJ1-5 TRBV20-1 NA TGCAGTGCCAGCAACCGGGACAGTGAACATTTT CSASNRDSEHF
NA TRBJ2-1 TRBV6-5 NA TGTGCCAGCAGTTACGAACGGGGTAACAATGAGCAGTTCTTC CASSYERGNNEQFF
NA TRBJ1-1 TRBV6-5 NA TGTGCCAGCAGGCTCCAGCCCGATAGCAACACTGAAGCTTTCTTT CASRLQPDSNTEAFF
NA TRBJ2-6 TRBV13 NA TGTGCCAGCAGCGACGGGATCAGGGCCAACGTCCTGACTTTC CASSDGIRANVLTF
TRBD1 TRBJ1-2 TRBV25-1 NA TGTGCCAGCAGTGACCCCCGACAGGGAGACTATGGCTACACCTTC CASSDPRQGDYGYTF
NA TRBJ2-5 TRBV19 few TGTGCCAGTAGTCCAACTCAAGAGACCCAGTACTTC CASSPTQETQYF
TRBD1 TRBJ2-7 TRBV28 once TGTGCCAGCAGTTCCCTGTGGGGACAGGGGTCTTTACACTACGAGCAGTACTTC CASSSLWGQGSLHYEQYF
NA TRBJ2-5 TRBV15 NA TGTGCCACCAGCGCGCTCGCTCGGGAGACCCAGTACTTC CATSALARETQYF
NA TRBJ1-6 TRBV7-8 NA TGTGCCAGCAGCTTACGGTCATTGGCAGGGGAAAATTCACCCCTCCACTTT CASSLRSLAGENSPLHF
NA TRBJ2-7 TRBV7-2 NA TGTGCCAGCAGCTTATTTCCAGGAAACAGGGATCTTACCTACGAGCAGTACTTC CASSLFPGNRDLTYEQYF
TRBD1 TRBJ2-1 TRBV7-9 NA TGTGCCAGCAGCCCGGGACAGGGGGTATACAATGAGCAGTTCTTC CASSPGQGVYNEQFF
TRBD1 TRBJ1-1 TRBV19 NA TGTGCCAGTTCCGACAGGGCGAACACTGAAGCTTTCTTT CASSDRANTEAFF
TRBD1 TRBJ1-3 TRBV4-2 few TGTGCCAGCAGCCAAGATTTGGGGGCAGGGGGAACCATTGGCTCTGGAAACACCATATATTTT CASSQDLGAGGTIGSGNTIYF
NA TRBJ1-2 TRBV5-6 once TGTGCCAGCAGCTTGCATTGGGGCAGGGGTAGTGGCTACACCTTC CASSLHWGRGSGYTF
NA TRBJ2-7 TRBV19 NA TGTGCCAGTAGTCCAAACCCCATGGGGAGCTACGAGCAGTACTTC CASSPNPMGSYEQYF
NA TRBJ2-3 TRBV7-2 NA TGTGCCAGCAGCCTCGGTCGGTTCGGCGGGGCCAGCACAGATACGCAGTATTTT CASSLGRFGGASTDTQYF
NA TRBJ2-1 TRBV6-5 NA TGTGCCAGCAGTTACTCGAGAGGCTATGAGCAGTTCTTC CASSYSRGYEQFF
TRBD2 TRBJ2-7 TRBV5-4 once TGTGCCAGCAGCTTGGCGGGAGGGCCCTACGAGCAGTACTTC CASSLAGGPYEQYF
NA TRBJ1-1 TRBV6-1 many TGTGCCAGCAGAGAATATACAGGGAAGGAGTCTGAAGCTTTCTTT CASREYTGKESEAFF
TRBD2 TRBJ2-2 TRBV9 few TGTGCCAGCAGTCCCGGACTAGCGGGAAACACCGGGGAGCTGTTTTTT CASSPGLAGNTGELFF